These 9 T cell receptor beta chains came from one sample sequenced in a study of blood T cell repertoires in COVID-19 (dated by TCRdb to about 2020). The receptor library was made with the immunoSEQ multiplex PCR assay. TCRdb obtained this table from immuneACCESS and retained in-frame rearrangements with V and J assigned. These tables miss some clones; where compared with another copy, unresolved V genes account for less than half of the shortfall, and the remainder is unexplained. Recorded for this sample are fewer than 250,000 clones; about 82% of them occurred a single time. The ten largest clones take up approximately 5.5% of the sample. Material for sequencing was peripheral blood. These receptors were taken from a woman aged 80 or over with COVID-19, enrolled during active disease.

The V gene is TRBV5-5, the J gene TRBJ1-2; D ambiguous. CDR1 and CDR2 (germline): SGHKS, YYEKEE (reference sequence). Trimming removed 4 bases at V and 6 bases at J, with 16 bases between. This CDR3 comprises 14 residues. CDR3 loop: CASSQREDLHGYTF. In DNA, the CDR3 is TGTGCCAGCAGCCAAAGGGAGGATCTTCATGGCTACACCTTC.

This rearrangement joins TRBV7-6 to TRBJ2-1, with 9 bases identical to TRBD2. Germline trimming cut 1 base from V and 8 bases from J; bases unmatched to any gene: 6. This CDR3 is 15 amino acids long. Germline assignment: CDR1 SGHVS and CDR2 FNYEAQ. In DNA, the CDR3 is TGTGCCAGCAGCTTAGTCGTACTAGCGGGCGATGAGCAGTTCTTC. Its protein product is CASSLVVLAGDEQFF.

This chain links TRBV3-1 (or the pseudogene TRBV3-2) with TRBJ2-5; no firm D call. Germline lookup yields CDR1 LGHDT and CDR2 YNNKEL (reference sequence). V was trimmed by 4 bases and J by 0 bases, leaving 6 bases between them. The length of the CDR3 is 13 residues. The CDR3 is CASSRRDQETQYF. The CDR3 DNA sequence: TGTGCCAGCAGCCGCCGAGACCAAGAGACCCAGTACTTC.

The J gene is TRBJ1-2, the V gene TRBV4-3; D ambiguous. Germline V CDR1 and CDR2: LGHNA, YSLEER. Trimming took off 4 bases at V and 3 bases at J, with 15 bases between the two ends. The CDR3 consists of 15 residues. The CDR3 protein is CASSPRWVADYGYTF. In DNA form, the CDR3 reads TGCGCCAGCAGCCCGAGGTGGGTTGCCGACTATGGCTACACCTTC.

This clone was detected a few times. Other DNA sequences in this specimen translate into the identical CDR3. CDR3 region: CSASPAGSNQPQHF. The CDR3 DNA reads TGCAGTGCTAGTCCGGCAGGCTCAAATCAGCCCCAGCATTTT. V gene TRBV20-1 combines with J gene TRBJ1-5; unclear D gene. Germline CDR1 and CDR2: DFQATT and SNEGSKA (reference sequence). This CDR3 has 14 amino acids. V was cut by 3 bases and J by 4 bases, with 13 bases left in between.

The chain combines TRBV28 with TRBJ1-6; possibly TRBD1 for D (6 bases). In germline, CDR1 is MDHEN, CDR2 SYDVKM. CDR3 length: 13 residues. V gave up 7 bases and J gave up 7 bases, with 11 bases separating them. The DNA of the CDR3 is TGTGCCAGCACCCCTCAGGGGAATTCACCCCTCCACTTT. It specifies CASTPQGNSPLHF.

The chain has TRBV11-2 and TRBJ2-7; D unresolved. V was trimmed by 0 bases and J by 0 bases, leaving 6 bases between them. The germline gives CDR1 SGHAT, CDR2 FQNNGV. CDR3 length: 14 amino acids. The CDR3 sequence is CASSLDLVSYEQYF. In nucleotides, the CDR3 is TGTGCCAGCAGCTTAGATTTAGTCTCCTACGAGCAGTACTTC.

This clone appeared a few times. The genes are TRBV7-2 and TRBJ1-1; TRBD1 aligns across 9 bases. V trimming: 5 bases; J trimming: 1 base; junction bases outside the gene matches: 5. The CDR3 loop spans 15 amino acids. Germline V gene data show CDR1 as SGHTA and CDR2 as FQGNSA. CDR3 nucleotides: TGTGCCAGCAGCGCCACAGGGGGCAAGAACACTGAAGCTTTCTTT. Amino acids: CASSATGGKNTEAFF.

The CDR3 nucleotides read TGTGCCAGCAGCCGGGGCGGGACAGAGTCCTACAATGAGCAGTTCTTC. Residues: CASSRGGTESYNEQFF. The chain recombines TRBV5-4 with TRBJ2-1; D may be TRBD1 (7 bases). CDR3 size: 16 residues. Trimming removed 4 bases at V and 1 base at J, with 15 bases between. Germline-derived CDR1 and CDR2 are SGHNT and YYREEE (reference sequence).